These 31 T cell receptor beta chains were sequenced from one sample in a study of OX40 agonist ivuxolimab in advanced cancers. Receptor amplification or capture employed the immunoSEQ multiplex PCR assay. TCRdb stores this immuneACCESS table with in-frame sequences only. Part of the clones is absent; in the studies checked, under half of the shortfall reflects unresolved V genes, and no reason is known for the rest. The sample contains roughly 30,000 clones, roughly 84% of them found a single time. Over 12% of the sample belongs to the ten largest clones. The sequencing used CD4+ or CD8+ T cells sorted from blood, collected in a trial of the OX40 agonist ivuxolimab. Source of these receptors: an adult with an advanced solid tumor such as melanoma, head and neck, liver or kidney cancer.

The chain employs TRBV27 and TRBJ2-7, with 7 bases fitting TRBD2. Germline values: CDR1 MNHEY, CDR2 SMNVEV (reference sequence). The CDR3 runs to 15 residues. V shed 3 bases, J shed 3 bases, and the junction held 8 bases outside the gene matches. The CDR3, as DNA: TGTGCCAGCAGTTTGGGTAGCGGGTTCCGCTACGAGCAGTACTTC. Translated: CASSLGSGFRYEQYF.

Only one count was recorded for this clone. V usage is TRBV6-1 and J usage is TRBJ2-1; 7 bases fit TRBD1. V lost 9 bases, J lost 8 bases, and 13 bases stayed unmatched. This CDR3 is built from 14 residues. Per germline, CDR1 MNHNS and CDR2 SASEGT. The CDR3 here is CASPRTGGVYEQFF. In DNA form, the CDR3 reads TGTGCCAGTCCAAGGACAGGAGGAGTCTATGAGCAGTTCTTC.

The DNA for the CDR3 is TGTGCCAGCAGCTTAACATATTCCGGGGAGCTGTTTTTT. It codes for CASSLTYSGELFF. The V gene is TRBV7-3, the J gene TRBJ2-2; D remains ambiguous. Trimming shortened V by 0 bases and J by 6 bases, and 5 bases separated the two germline ends. The CDR3 totals 13 residues. Germline CDR1 and CDR2: SGHTA and FQGTGA.

This chain connects TRBV15 to TRBJ2-3; D is ambiguous. The V gene's germline CDR1 is LNHNV and CDR2 YYDKDF (reference sequence). Trimming took 4 bases from V and 2 from J, leaving 10 bases between them. The CDR3 runs to 14 residues. The CDR3 region has the DNA TGTGCCACCAGCAAACAAGCCTCCACAGATACGCAGTATTTT. The encoded protein is CATSKQASTDTQYF. Full variable domain (missing parts from reference TRBV15 and TRBJ2-3): DAMVIQNPRYQVTQFGKPVTLSCSQTLNHNVMYWYQQKSSQAPKLLFHYYDKDFNNEADTPDNFQSRRPNTSFCFLDIRSPGLGDTAMYLCATSKQASTDTQYFGPGTRLTVL.

The chain combines TRBV13 with TRBJ2-1; D may correspond to TRBD1 or TRBD2 (5 bases each). From germline, CDR1 is PRHDT and CDR2 FYEKMQ (reference sequence). The CDR3 length is 15 residues. The V and J ends lost 7 bases and 0 bases respectively, with 13 bases between them. The CDR3 region is CASTGWESSYNEQFF. The CDR3 nucleotides are TGTGCCAGCACAGGGTGGGAGAGCTCCTACAATGAGCAGTTCTTC.

The table lists this clone with a count of one. J is TRBJ1-5 and V is TRBV28; D remains unclear. Trimming removed 3 bases at V and 0 bases at J, with 6 bases between. Looked up from germline, CDR1 is MDHEN and CDR2 is SYDVKM. The CDR3 contains 14 residues. The CDR3 sequence: CASSFPYSNQPQHF. Here the CDR3 DNA reads TGTGCCAGCAGTTTTCCCTATAGCAATCAGCCCCAGCATTTT.

The V gene is TRBV7-9, the J gene TRBJ2-7, with TRBD2 matching 10 bases. The CDR3 has 17 residues. From germline, CDR1 is SEHNR and CDR2 FQNEAQ (reference sequence). V dropped 1 base and J dropped 0; count of bases not matched to a gene: 6. The chain's CDR3 is CASSLGLAGEGSYEQYF. The CDR3 region has the DNA TGTGCCAGCAGCTTAGGGCTAGCGGGAGAGGGCTCCTACGAGCAGTACTTC.

This clone came up once. Written as DNA, the CDR3 is TGTGCCAGCAGTTTAAATGGGGCCAACGTCCTGACTTTC. Its protein product is CASSLNGANVLTF. The rearrangement links TRBV28 to TRBJ2-6; D is unclear. Trimming took 2 bases from V and 3 from J, leaving 2 bases between them. The CDR3 contains 13 residues. Germline loops: CDR1 MDHEN, CDR2 SYDVKM.

The chain employs TRBV29-1 and TRBJ2-5; D is possibly TRBD2 (6 bases). Germline CDR1 and CDR2: SQVTM and ANQGSEA. Trimming took 3 bases from V and 5 from J, leaving 13 bases between them. The CDR3 has 13 amino acids. CDR3 nucleotides: TGCAGCGTTGAGGGCGGGGAGTGGGAGACCCAGTACTTC. It codes for CSVEGGEWETQYF.

V usage is TRBV7-9 and J usage is TRBJ1-2, with D perhaps TRBD1 (6 bases). Trimming stripped 4 bases from V and 5 bases from J, with 17 bases between. The V gene's germline CDR1 is SEHNR and CDR2 FQNEAQ (reference sequence). The CDR3 totals 15 residues. The CDR3 reads CASSYPLGAKYGYTF. In nucleotides, the CDR3 is TGTGCCAGCAGCTACCCCCTGGGGGCAAAGTATGGCTACACCTTC.

V and J are TRBV27 and TRBJ1-2, with D perhaps TRBD1 (6 bases). CDR1 MNHEY and CDR2 SMNVEV come from the germline V gene (reference sequence). V gave up 2 bases and J gave up 4 bases, with 11 bases separating them. CDR3 size: 14 residues. The CDR3 DNA reads as TGTGCCAGCAGTTTAGTGGGCAGGGGCTATGGCTACACCTTC. It codes for CASSLVGRGYGYTF.

The CDR3 DNA follows: TGTGCCAGCAGCTTGGACGGGGGCTCCTACAATGAGCAGTTCTTC. It codes for CASSLDGGSYNEQFF. The rearrangement links TRBV7-6 to TRBJ2-1, with D possibly being TRBD2 (6 bases). The germline gives CDR1 SGHVS, CDR2 FNYEAQ. The V end was cut by 3 bases, the J end by 0 bases, with 9 bases between. The CDR3 contains 15 residues.

In DNA, the CDR3 is TGTGCCAGCTCCCCCTTGACTAGCTACGAGCAGTACTTC. Translated, it gives CASSPLTSYEQYF. The V gene is TRBV6-6, the J gene TRBJ2-7; maybe TRBD2 (6 bases). The germline CDR1 and CDR2 sequences are MNHNY and SVGAGI (reference sequence). The V end lost 8 bases, the J end lost 3 bases, and 14 bases lay between the germline ends. The CDR3 is 13 amino acids.

The V and J genes are TRBV7-9 and TRBJ2-7; 11 nucleotides align to TRBD2. Germline CDR1 and CDR2: SEHNR and FQNEAQ (reference sequence). This CDR3 spans 15 amino acids. J was trimmed by 2 bases and V by 5 bases; bases with no gene match: 5. CDR3 in amino acids: CASSAGLADPYEQYF. The CDR3 DNA reads as TGTGCCAGCAGCGCGGGACTAGCGGACCCCTACGAGCAGTACTTC.

The gene calls are TRBV28 and TRBJ2-7, with 9 bases identical to TRBD2. The trim removed 2 bases at V and 2 bases at J, leaving 4 bases unmatched. CDR3 length equals 15 residues. In germline, CDR1 is MDHEN, CDR2 SYDVKM. The DNA of the CDR3 is TGTGCCAGCAGTTTACCACTAGCGGGTGCCTACGAGCAGTACTTC. This translates into CASSLPLAGAYEQYF.

The rearrangement uses TRBV7-3 and TRBJ1-2; D unclear. V lost 4 bases to trimming and J lost 8 bases, with 14 bases between them. The CDR3 totals 13 residues. CDR1 and CDR2 from the germline V gene are SGHTA and FQGTGA. The CDR3 spells CASSYETGEGYTF. CDR3 DNA sequence: TGTGCCAGCAGCTACGAGACCGGGGAAGGCTACACCTTC.

V and J are TRBV27 and TRBJ2-7; D remains ambiguous. There are 13 residues in the CDR3. The V and J ends lost 2 bases and 2 bases respectively, with 7 bases between them. The germline CDR1 and CDR2 sequences are MNHEY and SMNVEV (reference sequence). The CDR3 loop is CASSLQSPYEQYF. CDR3 nucleotides: TGTGCCAGCAGTTTACAGTCTCCCTACGAGCAGTACTTC.

This chain joins TRBV7-6 and TRBJ2-7, with TRBD1 matching 7 bases. The CDR3 sequence is 13 residues long. The germline CDR1 and CDR2 sequences are SGHVS and FNYEAQ. Trimming took 5 bases from V and 1 from J; bases not matched to a gene: 2. Here the CDR3 DNA reads TGTGCCAGCAGCAGGGACAGTTCCTACGAGCAGTACTTC. This translates into CASSRDSSYEQYF.

This rearrangement joins TRBV2 to TRBJ2-7; 9 positions match TRBD1. V was clipped by 10 bases and J by 6 bases; unmatched bases: 10. The CDR3 is 13 residues long. Germline CDR1 SNHLY, CDR2 FYNNEI. The CDR3 loop reads CAITDRGRGEQYF. Here the CDR3 DNA reads TGTGCCATTACGGACAGGGGCAGGGGCGAGCAGTACTTC.

The rearrangement links TRBV29-1 to TRBJ2-5; 11 bases line up with TRBD2. V lost 4 bases to trimming and J lost 0 bases; unmatched junction nucleotides: 7. The CDR3 has 16 amino acids. The germline CDR1 and CDR2 sequences are SQVTM and ANQGSEA. CDR3 sequence (DNA): TGCAGCGTTGTGACTAGCGGGACCGAGTACCAAGAGACCCAGTACTTC. Encoded protein: CSVVTSGTEYQETQYF.

This clone was counted a single time. The chain is built from TRBV27 and TRBJ2-1, with TRBD2 identical over 9 bases. There are 15 residues in the CDR3. Germline CDR1 reads MNHEY; CDR2 reads SMNVEV (reference sequence). V dropped 8 bases and J dropped 4; count of bases not matched to a gene: 9. This CDR3 is CASAPGTSSYNEQFF. In DNA form, the CDR3 reads TGTGCCAGCGCCCCGGGGACTAGCAGTTACAATGAGCAGTTCTTC.

V gene TRBV27 combines with J gene TRBJ1-5; D not resolved. From germline, CDR1 is MNHEY and CDR2 SMNVEV (reference sequence). The CDR3 totals 13 residues. Trimming took 3 bases from V and 5 from J, leaving 8 bases between them. CDR3 nucleotides: TGTGCCAGCAGTTTTTACAGTGATCAGCCCCAGCATTTT. Its protein is CASSFYSDQPQHF.

The chain joins TRBV19 to TRBJ2-2; TRBD2 matches 12 bases. Trimming removed 4 bases from V and 6 bases from J; junction bases left unmatched: 6. CDR1 is LNHDA, CDR2 SQIVND, per germline (reference sequence). The CDR3 covers 16 residues. The CDR3 sequence: CASSTTSGSWAGELFF. In DNA, the CDR3 is TGTGCCAGTAGTACGACTAGCGGGAGTTGGGCCGGGGAGCTGTTTTTT.

The V and J genes are TRBV27 and TRBJ2-7; TRBD1 matches at 9 bases. V lost 4 bases and J lost 6; bases outside the gene matches: 4. Germline CDR1 and CDR2: MNHEY and SMNVEV (reference sequence). This CDR3 has 13 amino acids. DNA for the CDR3: TGTGCCAGCAGTTCGACGACAGGGGGCGAGCAGTACTTC. As protein: CASSSTTGGEQYF.

J is TRBJ2-5 and V is TRBV4-3, with 14 nucleotides matching TRBD2. The J segment lost 5 bases and the V segment lost 2 bases, leaving 19 bases of the junction unmatched. This CDR3 region has 21 residues. Germline-derived CDR1 and CDR2 are LGHNA and YSLEER. The CDR3, as DNA: TGCGCCAGCAGCCAACTCGGTGGCGCGGGACTAGCGGGGGCCTTATCGGAGACCCAGTACTTC. Amino acid sequence: CASSQLGGAGLAGALSETQYF.

This rearrangement joins TRBV28 to TRBJ1-4; a possible D gene is TRBD1 (5 bases). The germline V and J ends were trimmed by 4 bases and 7 bases, with 7 bases remaining between them. The CDR3 consists of 12 residues. The V gene's germline CDR1 is MDHEN and CDR2 SYDVKM. The CDR3 DNA is TGTGCCAGCAGTTGGGGGAGTGAAAAACTGTTTTTT. It codes for CASSWGSEKLFF. Full variable domain (outside the CDR3, taken from reference TRBV28 and TRBJ1-4): DVKVTQSSRYLVKRTGEKVFLECVQDMDHENMFWYRQDPGLGLRLIYFSYDVKMKEKGDIPEGYSVSREKKERFSLILESASTNQTSMYLCASSWGSEKLFFGSGTQLSVL.

V and J are TRBV6-5 and TRBJ1-5, with no clear D. The CDR3 is 14 amino acids. Trimming shortened V by 6 bases and J by 2 bases, and 11 bases separated the two germline ends. Germline CDR1 is MNHEY and CDR2 is SVGAGI. In DNA, the CDR3 is TGTGCCAGCAGCCCTGGGCCGGGCAATCAGCCCCAGCATTTT. Translated, it gives CASSPGPGNQPQHF.

The J gene is TRBJ2-1, the V gene TRBV9, with D unclear. CDR3 size: 14 residues. Trimming pared 4 bases from V and 0 bases from J, leaving 8 bases between. Germline V gene lookup returns CDR1 SGDLS and CDR2 YYNGEE. The CDR3 region is CASSLGSSYNEQFF. DNA of the CDR3: TGTGCCAGCAGCTTGGGCAGCTCCTACAATGAGCAGTTCTTC.

The chain is built from TRBV6-1 and TRBJ2-7; D is perhaps TRBD2 (7 bases). CDR1 is MNHNS and CDR2 is SASEGT in the germline V gene. This CDR3 comprises 15 residues. The germline V and J ends were trimmed by 6 bases and 7 bases, with 22 bases remaining between them. CDR3 sequence: CASSQKGGGVGEQYF. CDR3 DNA sequence: TGTGCCAGCAGCCAAAAAGGAGGGGGGGTTGGGGAGCAGTACTTC.

V is TRBV27 and J is TRBJ1-2; TRBD1 matches at 10 bases. V gave up 6 bases and J gave up 8 bases; unmatched junction bases: 9. Germline CDR1 reads MNHEY; CDR2 reads SMNVEV (reference sequence). This CDR3 has 14 residues. The CDR3 loop is CASSLGQGVSGYTF. The CDR3 DNA is TGTGCCAGCAGCCTCGGACAGGGGGTAAGCGGCTACACCTTC.

This chain connects TRBV28 to TRBJ2-3; 7 bases match TRBD1. CDR1 MDHEN and CDR2 SYDVKM come from the germline V gene. V was clipped by 5 bases and J by 0 bases; unmatched bases: 11. CDR3 size: 17 residues. The CDR3 DNA reads TGTGCCAGCAGTCTCTCGGGACAGACCACTAGCACAGATACGCAGTATTTT. This codes for CASSLSGQTTSTDTQYF.